The clone carrying this T cell receptor beta chain was recorded at least ten times. V was pared by 6 bases and J by 8 bases, with 13 bases between. The germline gives CDR1 MNHNY, CDR2 SVGAGI (reference sequence). The CDR3 is 12 residues long. This sample stems from a study of early T cells in non-severe SARS-CoV-2 infection. Unique molecular identifiers (one per individual cDNA molecule) were attached. TCRdb itself ran the 5' RACE reads through MiXCR, one entry per CDR3 protein. In the table there are roughly 48,000 distinct CDR3 sequences, approximately 8% of which are singletons. This chain uses TRBV6-6 with TRBJ1-2, with TRBD1 as a possible D gene (5 bases). Material for sequencing was whole blood. This receptor was obtained from an adult who was a healthcare worker with PCR-confirmed SARS-CoV-2 infection or an uninfected control (not recorded which). The CDR3 sequence is CASSPGGGGYTF. CDR3 nucleotide sequence: TGTGCCAGCAGCCCCGGGGGAGGCGGCTACACCTTC.